This TCR beta chain was sequenced in a study of CXCR3-negative and CXCR3-positive naive CD8 T cells. Findings and caveats of the study: Because surface CD5 did not distinguish the naive subsets, TCR strength was inferred from TRB CDR3 properties.

On this clonotype: Its target is unknown.

Within the CD8+ T cell compartment, naive cells were CD45RO-CCR7+CD27+CD95-. UMI-tagged TRB cDNA libraries were built via 5' RACE. TCRdb re-called the 5' RACE reads; every CDR3 protein appears as one record, without DNA. The sample table includes about 62,000 distinct CDR3 sequences. The sample consisted of naive CXCR3- CD8+ T cells from blood. The subset was: CD45RO-CCR7+CD27+CD95- naive CD8+ T cells lacking CXCR3 (TNR3-). This receptor was identified in a human donor in good health. Some clones in this sample may be carry-over from other donors' samples.

The CDR3 sequence is CASSPGGQPQHF. This rearrangement joins TRBV28 to TRBJ1-5. Per germline, CDR1 MDHEN and CDR2 SYDVKM. The CDR3 spans 12 residues.